What follows are 10 T cell receptor beta chains derived from one specimen sequenced in a study of monozygotic twins with cystic fibrosis. Generated by immunoSEQ multiplex PCR, the TCRdb table keeps only in-frame clones and is missing some. The table includes tens of thousands of clones, 97% detected once. Sequenced sample: blood. These receptors all stem from a girl aged 5-17 years with cystic fibrosis.

The chain joins TRBV5-1 to TRBJ2-1; the D is unclear. CDR3 length: 12 residues. Germline CDR1 reads SGHRS; CDR2 reads YFSETQ. V gave up 3 bases and J gave up 7 bases, with 8 bases separating them. Written as DNA, the CDR3 is TGCGCCAGCAGCTCTCGTCGTAATGAGCAGTTCTTC. Translating it yields CASSSRRNEQFF.

V and J are TRBV4-2 and TRBJ2-2; D gene unclear. The CDR3 covers 14 residues. The V gene lost 0 bases and the J gene lost 3 bases, with 5 bases spanning the gap. Germline V gene lookup returns CDR1 LGHNA and CDR2 YNFKEQ. In DNA, the CDR3 is TGTGCCAGCAGCCAAGATGGAGACACCGGGGAGCTGTTTTTT. Translating it yields CASSQDGDTGELFF.

This chain uses TRBV27 with TRBJ2-7; D is perhaps TRBD1 (5 bases). The V end lost 6 bases, the J end lost 0 bases, and 6 bases lay between the germline ends. This CDR3 spans 12 amino acids. Germline assignment: CDR1 MNHEY and CDR2 SMNVEV (reference sequence). The CDR3 loop is CASRDSSYEQYF. CDR3 nucleotides: TGTGCCAGCAGAGACAGCTCCTACGAGCAGTACTTC.

This clone has just one count. The chain employs TRBV18 and TRBJ1-3; a weak D match, TRBD1 (5 bases). Germline V CDR1 and CDR2: KGHSH, LQKENI. The CDR3 covers 15 residues. Trimming removed 2 bases at V and 0 bases at J, with 8 bases between. The CDR3 sequence is CASSPKGSSGNTIYF. In nucleotides, the CDR3 is TGTGCCAGCTCACCAAAGGGGAGCTCTGGAAACACCATATATTTT.

The chain employs TRBV5-4 and TRBJ2-1; TRBD2 matches 12 bases. There are 19 residues in the CDR3. Germline CDR1 SGHNT, CDR2 YYREEE (reference sequence). The V gene end was trimmed by 5 bases and the J gene end by 6 bases; junction bases not matched to a gene: 18. CDR3 in DNA: TGTGCCAGCAGACTAGGTACAGGGGACTCTAGCGGGAGGGTCAATGAGCAGTTCTTC. Amino acid sequence: CASRLGTGDSSGRVNEQFF.

The chain recombines TRBV5-1 with TRBJ2-3; D is perhaps TRBD2 (6 bases). Looked up from germline, CDR1 is SGHRS and CDR2 is YFSETQ. The CDR3 loop spans 16 amino acids. The CDR3 DNA sequence: TGCAAAGGAGGCGGGACGATCGCCAAAAGCACAGATACGCAGTATTTT. Its translation: CKGGGTIAKSTDTQYF.

The V gene is TRBV30, the J gene TRBJ2-1; TRBD1 agrees at 9 bases. Germline-derived CDR1 and CDR2 are GTSNPN and SVGIG (reference sequence). The V gene end was trimmed by 5 bases and the J gene end by 3 bases; junction bases not matched to a gene: 5. The CDR3 is 14 residues long. Written as DNA, the CDR3 is TGTGCCTGGGGACAGGGGACCCTCTACAATGAGCAGTTCTTC. Protein product: CAWGQGTLYNEQFF.

This chain connects TRBV6-1 to TRBJ2-1; 7 bases align to TRBD1. V lost 6 bases and J lost 5; bases outside the gene matches: 7. CDR3 length: 14 residues. CDR1 is MNHNS and CDR2 is SASEGT in the germline V gene. CDR3 in amino acids: CASRARQGHNEQFF. In DNA, the CDR3 is TGTGCCAGCAGAGCACGACAGGGTCACAATGAGCAGTTCTTC.

CDR3 sequence (DNA): TGTGCCAGCAGCTCTTTTAGGGGCTCCTACAATGAGCAGTTCTTC. Translation: CASSSFRGSYNEQFF. J is TRBJ2-1 and V is TRBV11-2; the D gene is possibly TRBD1 (5 bases). CDR1 is SGHAT and CDR2 is FQNNGV in the germline V gene. The CDR3 contains 15 residues. Trimming left V 4 bases short and J 0 bases short, with 10 bases between.

The chain combines TRBV4-3 with TRBJ2-7, with TRBD2 matching over 9 bases. CDR1 LGHNA and CDR2 YSLEER come from the germline V gene. Trimming removed 0 bases from V and 2 bases from J; junction bases left unmatched: 11. The CDR3 is 18 residues long. CDR3 sequence: CASSQDWREGVGTYEQYF. CDR3 nucleotide sequence: TGCGCCAGCAGCCAAGATTGGCGGGAGGGGGTAGGAACCTACGAGCAGTACTTC.